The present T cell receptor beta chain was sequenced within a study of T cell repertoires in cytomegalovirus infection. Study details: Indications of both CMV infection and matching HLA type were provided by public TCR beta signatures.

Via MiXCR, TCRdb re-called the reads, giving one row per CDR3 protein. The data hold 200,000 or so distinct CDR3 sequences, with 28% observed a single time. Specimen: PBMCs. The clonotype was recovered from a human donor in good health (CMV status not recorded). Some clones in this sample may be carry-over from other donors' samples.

CDR3 sequence: CSAQDYRGLAKNIQYF. The CDR3, as DNA: TGCAGTGCGCAGGACTACAGGGGACTAGCCAAAAACATTCAGTACTTC. This chain uses TRBV20-1 with TRBJ2-4; TRBD1 is a possible D gene (7 bases). This CDR3 contains 16 residues. In germline, CDR1 is DFQATT, CDR2 SNEGSKA (reference sequence). V lost 6 bases, J lost 0 bases, and 18 bases lay in between.